Below, 22 T cell receptor beta chains from the same sample are listed, as sequenced in a study of radiation and T cells in renal cell carcinoma. Using immunoSEQ multiplex PCR, the repertoire was profiled, and TCRdb retains in-frame clones only, with some absent. The sample contains about 130,000 clones, roughly 91% of which appear only once. Time point in this sample: blood 2 weeks post-SBRT. Treatment described: 15 Gy SBRT to primary tumor, nephrectomy 4 weeks later. The input for sequencing was blood, taken from a patient whose treatment included radiotherapy and nephrectomy. The receptors come from a woman in her 70s with renal cell carcinoma.

The rearrangement uses TRBV28 and TRBJ1-6, with a weak D call TRBD1 (6 bases). Germline values: CDR1 MDHEN, CDR2 SYDVKM. Trimming pared 6 bases from V and 16 bases from J, leaving 10 bases between. The length of the CDR3 is 10 residues. CDR3 in DNA: TGTGCCAGCAGAAAGGACAGACTCCACTTT. This translates into CASRKDRLHF.

The V and J genes are TRBV2 and TRBJ1-1, with D unresolved. The germline gives CDR1 SNHLY, CDR2 FYNNEI. There are 14 residues in the CDR3. V was pared by 3 bases and J by 4 bases, with 12 bases between. CDR3 sequence (DNA): TGTGCCAGCAGTGACCGGGGAAAGCGCACTGAAGCTTTCTTT. Amino acids: CASSDRGKRTEAFF.

V is TRBV6-6 and J is TRBJ2-3; unclear D gene. The CDR3 sequence is 12 residues long. Trimming stripped 7 bases from V and 4 bases from J, with 9 bases between. Germline CDR1 and CDR2: MNHNY and SVGAGI (reference sequence). CDR3 region: CASTDLPDTQYF. In DNA, the CDR3 is TGTGCCAGCACCGATCTACCAGATACGCAGTATTTT.

J is TRBJ1-3 and V is TRBV7-9; unclear D gene. The V and J ends lost 4 bases and 1 base respectively, with 8 bases between them. CDR3 length: 14 residues. The germline gives CDR1 SEHNR, CDR2 FQNEAQ (reference sequence). The CDR3, as DNA: TGTGCCAGCAGCTCCGGATCTTCTGGAAACACCATATATTTT. This codes for CASSSGSSGNTIYF.

The V call is TRBV19, the J call TRBJ1-3, with D perhaps TRBD1 (6 bases). CDR3 length equals 14 residues. V dropped 6 bases and J dropped 5 bases, with 14 bases sitting between them. Germline V gives CDR1 LNHDA, CDR2 SQIVND (reference sequence). The CDR3 sequence is CASSSGGYRNTIYF. The CDR3 nucleotides are TGTGCCAGTAGCTCCGGGGGCTATCGAAACACCATATATTTT.

The rearrangement links TRBV7-9 to TRBJ2-7, with D perhaps being TRBD1 or TRBD2 (5 bases each). The V gene's germline CDR1 is SEHNR and CDR2 FQNEAQ (reference sequence). The CDR3 is 13 residues long. Trimming left V 1 base short and J 5 bases short, with 9 bases between. The CDR3 nucleotides read TGTGCCAGCAGCTTAGGAGGGACCAACGAGCAGTACTTC. It yields the protein CASSLGGTNEQYF.

V gene TRBV6-6 combines with J gene TRBJ2-7; D possibly matches TRBD1 or TRBD2 (5 bases each). Trimming left V 3 bases short and J 9 bases short, with 18 bases between. The CDR3 has 14 residues. Per germline, CDR1 MNHNY and CDR2 SVGAGI (reference sequence). In DNA form, the CDR3 reads TGTGCCAGCAGTTATGGGACGGACGGGTTCGGGCAGTACTTC. Translation: CASSYGTDGFGQYF.

The chain recombines TRBV28 with TRBJ1-4, with TRBD1 matching over 9 bases. CDR3 length: 17 amino acids. Germline lookup yields CDR1 MDHEN and CDR2 SYDVKM. The J segment lost 8 bases and the V segment lost 3 bases, leaving 13 bases of the junction unmatched. The CDR3 sequence: CASSLDRGGRFLEKLFF. CDR3 DNA sequence: TGTGCCAGCAGTTTGGACAGGGGCGGACGGTTCTTGGAAAAACTGTTTTTT.

The V and J genes are TRBV5-6 and TRBJ1-1, with D hard to call. V dropped 4 bases and J dropped 1 base, with 8 bases sitting between them. CDR3 length: 13 amino acids. Per germline, CDR1 SGHDT and CDR2 YYEEEE. CDR3 loop: CASSVSKNTEAFF. DNA of the CDR3: TGTGCCAGCAGCGTGAGTAAGAACACTGAAGCTTTCTTT.

This chain joins TRBV5-1 and TRBJ2-5, with 7 bases aligning to TRBD2. Per the germline V gene, CDR1 is SGHRS and CDR2 is YFSETQ. V lost 4 bases, J lost 7 bases, and 7 bases stayed unmatched. This CDR3 is 13 amino acids long. The CDR3 protein is CASSPDGGGTQYF. In nucleotides, the CDR3 is TGCGCCAGCAGCCCGGATGGGGGGGGGACCCAGTACTTC.

This chain joins TRBV27 and TRBJ1-1; the match to TRBD1 covers 8 bases. The length of the CDR3 is 15 residues. Losses at the gene ends were 3 bases for V and 2 bases for J; bases not matched to a gene: 5. Germline V gene sequence: CDR1 MNHEY, CDR2 SMNVEV (reference sequence). CDR3 bases: TGTGCCAGCAGTTTCCTGGACAGGGACAACACTGAAGCTTTCTTT. It specifies CASSFLDRDNTEAFF.

V and J are TRBV30 and TRBJ2-2; 11 bases map to TRBD2. CDR3 length equals 14 residues. Germline V gene sequence: CDR1 GTSNPN, CDR2 SVGIG (reference sequence). Trimming took 3 bases from V and 4 from J; bases not matched to a gene: 1. CDR3 loop: CAWRTSGATGELFF. The CDR3 DNA is TGTGCCTGGAGGACTAGCGGGGCCACCGGGGAGCTGTTTTTT.

V and J are TRBV5-1 and TRBJ2-2, with D unresolved. CDR1 and CDR2 from the germline V gene are SGHRS and YFSETQ. The CDR3 consists of 13 residues. The V end lost 4 bases, the J end lost 6 bases, and 10 bases lay between the germline ends. The CDR3 sequence is CASSPSLAGELFF. The CDR3 nucleotides are TGCGCCAGCAGCCCCAGTCTTGCCGGGGAGCTGTTTTTT.

The genes are TRBV30 and TRBJ1-4; a weak D match, TRBD1 (5 bases). Germline V CDR1 and CDR2: GTSNPN, SVGIG (reference sequence). The CDR3 sequence is 11 residues long. Trimming took 7 bases from V and 7 from J, leaving 10 bases between them. The CDR3 coding sequence is TGTGCCTATCGCAGGGCTGAAAAACTGTTTTTT. Translated: CAYRRAEKLFF.

The chain recombines TRBV29-1 with TRBJ2-7, with D possibly being TRBD1 (6 bases). V was cut by 4 bases and J by 2 bases, with 15 bases left in between. The CDR3 is 14 amino acids. Per germline, CDR1 SQVTM and CDR2 ANQGSEA. Written as DNA, the CDR3 is TGCAGCGTTGCTGACAGGACCTCAACCTACGAGCAGTACTTC. It yields the protein CSVADRTSTYEQYF.

This chain connects TRBV6-5 to TRBJ2-7, with a weak D call TRBD1 (6 bases). V gave up 4 bases and J gave up 1 base, with 11 bases separating them. The length of the CDR3 is 14 residues. CDR1 and CDR2 from the germline V gene are MNHEY and SVGAGI. The CDR3 DNA reads TGTGCCAGCAGTTCCCTAACAGGGTCCTACGAGCAGTACTTC. Amino acids: CASSSLTGSYEQYF.

The chain carries TRBV5-4 and TRBJ2-7; no reliable D call. Germline lookup yields CDR1 SGHNT and CDR2 YYREEE (reference sequence). The CDR3 sequence is 13 residues long. The V and J ends lost 5 bases and 5 bases respectively, with 14 bases between them. DNA of the CDR3: TGTGCCAGCAGACGCGGACCGAAGAACGAGCAGTACTTC. Translation: CASRRGPKNEQYF.

The chain joins TRBV28 to TRBJ1-2; the D is unclear. The CDR3 spans 12 residues. Germline values: CDR1 MDHEN, CDR2 SYDVKM. Trimming removed 5 bases from V and 7 bases from J, with 11 bases in between. CDR3 nucleotides: TGTGCCAGCAGTCCCCCAGTGGGTGGCTACACCTTC. Protein product: CASSPPVGGYTF.

This clone appeared once. The chain recombines TRBV19 with TRBJ1-5; 8 bases agree with TRBD1. The germline V gene encodes CDR1 LNHDA and CDR2 SQIVND (reference sequence). The CDR3 is 15 residues long. Trimming cost V 3 bases and J 8 bases; bases outside gene matches: 9. The CDR3 DNA follows: TGTGCCAGTAGTATTTCTCGGGCAGGGGGCGAGCCCCAGCATTTT. It specifies CASSISRAGGEPQHF.

This clone was observed once. The chain couples TRBV7-2 to TRBJ2-5, with 16 bases lining up with TRBD2. The V gene end was trimmed by 0 bases and the J gene end by 1 base; junction bases not matched to a gene: 2. Germline V gene data show CDR1 as SGHTA and CDR2 as FQGNSA. The CDR3 has 18 amino acids. In DNA form, the CDR3 reads TGTGCCAGCAGCTTAGCGGGACTAGCGGGGGGGCGCCAAGAGACCCAGTACTTC. This sequence encodes CASSLAGLAGGRQETQYF.

The J gene is TRBJ1-1, the V gene TRBV7-6; 7 bases line up with TRBD1. CDR3 length: 14 residues. From germline, CDR1 is SGHVS and CDR2 FNYEAQ. V dropped 5 bases and J dropped 0; count of bases not matched to a gene: 3. The chain's CDR3 is CASSMGQMNTEAFF. CDR3 sequence (DNA): TGTGCCAGCAGCATGGGACAGATGAACACTGAAGCTTTCTTT.

The V and J genes are TRBV11-2 and TRBJ2-1; D is undetermined. The ends were cut back, 2 bases at V and 0 bases at J, with 8 bases in the middle. Germline V CDR1 and CDR2: SGHAT, FQNNGV. The length of the CDR3 is 15 residues. CDR3 DNA sequence: TGTGCCAGCAGCTTAACAAGGTCCTCCTACAATGAGCAGTTCTTC. It specifies CASSLTRSSYNEQFF.